The rows below give T cell receptor beta chains drawn from one sample of a study of beta chain features in type 1 diabetes. Generated by immunoSEQ multiplex PCR, the TCRdb table keeps only in-frame clones and is missing some. The table has 600,000 or so clones, under 15% seen once; the top ten hold more than 0.095%. Sequencing input: naive CD4+ T cells from blood. The source of these receptors is a man between 25 and 39 years old with type 1 diabetes. The CDR3 runs from the conserved cysteine through the conserved F or W. D genes are given only for firm matches. Expanded clones are given a class, and other clones once, few, many or no size at all.

d_gene,j_gene,v_gene,abundance,CDR3aa,CDR3nt
-,TRBJ2-3,TRBV5-4,-,CASSLTGRTPSTDTQYF,TGTGCCAGCAGCTTGACAGGCAGGACCCCTAGCACAGATACGCAGTATTTT
-,TRBJ2-3,TRBV4-3,-,CASSHERGDTQYF,TGCGCCAGCAGCCATGAGAGAGGAGATACGCAGTATTTT
-,TRBJ1-2,TRBV7-6,few,CASSLTPRGRADGYTF,TGTGCCAGCAGCTTAACGCCGCGGGGGCGTGCGGATGGCTACACCTTC
TRBD1,TRBJ1-5,TRBV4-2,-,CASSQDGTGNQPQHF,TGTGCCAGCAGCCAAGATGGGACAGGGAATCAGCCCCAGCATTTT
-,TRBJ2-3,TRBV27,-,CASSLRVEADTQYF,TGTGCCAGCAGTTTAAGGGTAGAGGCAGATACGCAGTATTTT
-,TRBJ2-2,TRBV7-2,-,CASSPRGPPNTGELFF,TGTGCCAGCAGCCCTCGGGGGCCTCCGAACACCGGGGAGCTGTTTTTT
TRBD1,TRBJ1-6,TRBV9,few,CASRDDRVVGSPLHF,TGTGCCAGCAGAGACGACAGGGTAGTGGGATCACCCCTCCACTTT
TRBD1,TRBJ1-1,TRBV7-2,-,CASSLDRGPNTEAFF,TGTGCCAGCAGCTTAGACAGGGGACCCAACACTGAAGCTTTCTTT
-,TRBJ1-4,TRBV29-1,few,CSVAENEKLFF,TGCAGCGTTGCAGAGAATGAAAAACTGTTTTTT
-,TRBJ2-3,TRBV27,-,CASSFRGPGPDTQYF,TGTGCCAGCAGTTTCAGGGGTCCGGGCCCAGATACGCAGTATTTT